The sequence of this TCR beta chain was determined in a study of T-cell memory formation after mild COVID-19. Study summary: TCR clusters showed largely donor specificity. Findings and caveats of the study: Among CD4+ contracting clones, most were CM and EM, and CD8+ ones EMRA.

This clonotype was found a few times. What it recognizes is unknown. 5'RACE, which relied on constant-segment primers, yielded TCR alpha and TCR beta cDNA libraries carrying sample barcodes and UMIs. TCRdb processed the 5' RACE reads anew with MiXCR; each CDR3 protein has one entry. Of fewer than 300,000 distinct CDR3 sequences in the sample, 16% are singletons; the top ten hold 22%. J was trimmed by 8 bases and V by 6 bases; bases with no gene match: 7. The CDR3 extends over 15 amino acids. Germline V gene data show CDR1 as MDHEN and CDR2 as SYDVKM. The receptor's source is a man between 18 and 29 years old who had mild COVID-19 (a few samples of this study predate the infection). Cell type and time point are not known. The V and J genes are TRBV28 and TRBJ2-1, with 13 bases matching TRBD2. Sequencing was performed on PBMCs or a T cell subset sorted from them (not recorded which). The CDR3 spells CASRPTSGGAHEQFF. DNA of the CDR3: TGTGCCAGCAGACCTACTAGCGGGGGGGCCCATGAGCAGTTCTTC.